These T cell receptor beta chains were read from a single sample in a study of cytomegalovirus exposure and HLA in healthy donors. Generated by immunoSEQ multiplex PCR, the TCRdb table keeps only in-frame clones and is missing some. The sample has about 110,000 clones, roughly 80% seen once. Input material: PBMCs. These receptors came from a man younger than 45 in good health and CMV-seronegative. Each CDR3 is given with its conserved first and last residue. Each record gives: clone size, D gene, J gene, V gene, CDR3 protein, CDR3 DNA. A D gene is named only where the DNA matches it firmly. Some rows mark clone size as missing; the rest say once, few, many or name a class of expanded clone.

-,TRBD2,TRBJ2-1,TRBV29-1,CGGVSYNEQFF,TGCGGGGGGGTTTCCTACAATGAGCAGTTCTTC
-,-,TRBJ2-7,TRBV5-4,CASSLANEQYF,TGTGCCAGCAGCTTAGCCAACGAGCAGTACTTC
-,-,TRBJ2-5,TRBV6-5,CASSNRKETQYF,TGTGCCAGCAGCAACAGGAAAGAGACCCAGTACTTC
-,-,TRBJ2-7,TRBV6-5,CAISPGGPYEQYF,TGTGCCATCTCACCGGGGGGCCCCTACGAGCAGTACTTC
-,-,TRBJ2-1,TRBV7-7,CASSKTSINEQFF,TGTGCTAGCAGCAAGACTAGTATCAATGAGCAGTTCTTC
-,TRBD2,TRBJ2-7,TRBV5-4,CASSKSKRGGRSEQYF,TGTGCCAGCAGCAAGTCAAAGCGGGGGGGGCGAAGCGAGCAGTACTTC
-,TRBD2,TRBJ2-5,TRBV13,CASSPAGEGAYQETQYF,TGTGCCAGCAGCCCCGCGGGGGAGGGTGCATACCAAGAGACCCAGTACTTC
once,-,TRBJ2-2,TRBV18,CASFSGSLGTGELFF,TGTGCCAGCTTTTCGGGGTCTCTCGGAACCGGGGAGCTGTTTTTT
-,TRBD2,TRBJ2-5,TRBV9,CASSAHGTSGREAQYF,TGTGCCAGCAGCGCCCACGGGACTAGCGGAAGAGAAGCCCAGTACTTC
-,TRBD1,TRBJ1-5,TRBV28,CASRTGTASNQPQHF,TGTGCCAGCAGGACCGGGACAGCTAGCAATCAGCCCCAGCATTTT
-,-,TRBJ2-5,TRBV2,CASSYSSHQETQYF,TGTGCCAGCAGTTACAGTAGTCACCAAGAGACCCAGTACTTC
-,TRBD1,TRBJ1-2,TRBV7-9,CASSPLPGQGNGYTF,TGTGCCAGCAGCCCCCTGCCGGGACAGGGGAATGGCTACACCTTC
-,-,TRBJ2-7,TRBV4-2,CASSLKGGADEQYF,TGTGCCAGCAGCCTCAAGGGGGGGGCCGACGAGCAGTACTTC
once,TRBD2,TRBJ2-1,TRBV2,CASRLLALAGAYNEQFF,TGTGCCAGTCGCCTTTTAGCCCTAGCGGGTGCATACAATGAGCAGTTCTTC
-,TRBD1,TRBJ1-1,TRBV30,CAWSARTGGMNTEAFF,TGTGCCTGGAGTGCGCGGACAGGGGGCATGAACACTGAAGCTTTCTTT
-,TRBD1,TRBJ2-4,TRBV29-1,CSVGDRGLQNIQYF,TGCAGCGTTGGGGACAGGGGACTACAAAACATTCAGTACTTC
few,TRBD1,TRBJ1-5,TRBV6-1,CASSEDRASNQPQHF,TGTGCCAGCAGTGAGGACAGGGCTAGCAATCAGCCCCAGCATTTT
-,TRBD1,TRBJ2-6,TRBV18,CASSEGVWGQSYSGANVLTF,TGTGCCAGCTCCGAGGGGGTTTGGGGACAGTCCTACTCTGGGGCCAACGTCCTGACTTTC
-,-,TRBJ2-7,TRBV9,CASSGGAGFSYEQYF,TGTGCCAGCAGCGGGGGTGCGGGTTTCTCCTACGAGCAGTACTTC
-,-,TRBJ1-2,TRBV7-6,CASSSDSYGYTF,TGTGCCAGCAGCTCGGACTCTTATGGCTACACCTTC
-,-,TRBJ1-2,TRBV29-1,CSVEDRGAMYGYTF,TGCAGCGTTGAAGATCGGGGAGCTATGTATGGCTACACCTTC
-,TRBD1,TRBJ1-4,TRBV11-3,CASSLGGTGEKLFF,TGTGCCAGCAGCTTAGGTGGGACAGGGGAAAAACTGTTTTTT
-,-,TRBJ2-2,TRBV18,CASSIQGEAGELFF,TGTGCCAGCTCAATTCAGGGCGAGGCCGGGGAGCTGTTTTTT
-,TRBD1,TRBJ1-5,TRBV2,CAKGQGRNQPQHF,TGTGCCAAGGGACAGGGTAGGAATCAGCCCCAGCATTTT
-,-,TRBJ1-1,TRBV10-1,CASSESPMNTEAFF,TGCGCCAGCAGTGAGTCCCCCATGAACACTGAAGCTTTCTTT
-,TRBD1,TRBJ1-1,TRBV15,CATSRETGGGTEAFF,TGTGCCACCAGCAGAGAGACAGGGGGCGGTACTGAAGCTTTCTTT
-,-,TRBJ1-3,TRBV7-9,CASSPGHSGNTIYF,TGTGCCAGCAGCCCCGGACACTCTGGAAACACCATATATTTT
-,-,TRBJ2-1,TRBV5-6,CASSETSFNEQFF,TGTGCCAGCAGCGAAACTAGTTTCAATGAGCAGTTCTTC
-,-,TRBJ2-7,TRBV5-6,CASELRQRNYEQYF,TGTGCCAGCGAGCTCCGCCAGAGGAATTACGAGCAGTACTTC
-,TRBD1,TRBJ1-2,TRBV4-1,CASSQGGTVYGYTF,TGCGCCAGCAGCCAAGGGGGGACAGTCTATGGCTACACCTTC
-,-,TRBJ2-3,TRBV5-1,CASSLTVGTDTQYF,TGCGCCAGCAGCTTGACGGTGGGCACAGATACGCAGTATTTT
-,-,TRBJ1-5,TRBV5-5,CASSLYEGQPQHF,TGTGCCAGCAGCTTATACGAGGGACAGCCCCAGCATTTT
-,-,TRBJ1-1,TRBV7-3,CASSPAGGEAFF,TGTGCCAGCAGCCCAGCAGGAGGGGAAGCTTTCTTT
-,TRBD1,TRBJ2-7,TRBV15,CATSSETGTGAGEQYF,TGTGCCACCAGCAGTGAAACCGGGACAGGGGCGGGAGAGCAGTACTTC
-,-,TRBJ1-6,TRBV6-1,CAGGGTYNSPLHF,TGTGCCGGGGGGGGGACCTATAATTCACCCCTCCACTTT
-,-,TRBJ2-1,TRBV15,CATSRVGGVVYEQFF,TGTGCCACCAGCAGAGTCGGGGGAGTTGTCTATGAGCAGTTCTTC
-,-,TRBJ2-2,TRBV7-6,CASGPSANTGELFF,TGTGCCAGCGGTCCTTCAGCGAACACCGGGGAGCTGTTTTTT
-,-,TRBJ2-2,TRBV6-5,CASGGRRTGELFF,TGTGCCAGCGGCGGCAGAAGAACCGGGGAGCTGTTTTTT
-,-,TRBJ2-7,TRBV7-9,CASSLATGGNHEQYF,TGTGCCAGCAGCTTAGCGACGGGGGGCAACCACGAGCAGTACTTC
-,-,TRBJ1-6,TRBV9,CASDQGSNSPLHF,TGTGCCAGCGATCAGGGGTCGAATTCACCCCTCCACTTT